This TCR beta chain came from a study of CD8 T cells in Susac syndrome. Random hexamers were used to reverse transcribe roughly 0.45 to 1 ug of RNA. A multiplex approach, immunoSEQ multiplex PCR, amplified TCR beta CDR3 across 54 Vbeta and 13 Jbeta. From the immunoSEQ multiplex PCR reads, TCRdb called clonotypes with MiXCR, one entry per CDR3 protein. Of 71,000 or so distinct CDR3 sequences listed, roughly 93% were seen once; the top ten hold roughly 0.16%. This clonotype was recorded only once. The study sequenced TCR beta in blood CD8+ and CD4+ T cells. Negative isolation yielded CD8+ and CD4+ T cells; FACS enriched TEMRA cells. CDR1 and CDR2 from the germline V gene are MDHEN and SYDVKM. This CDR3 spans 12 amino acids. The V and J ends lost 2 bases and 8 bases respectively, with 8 bases between them.

The sequenced sample was CD4+ T cells from PBMCs. The rearrangement uses TRBV28 and TRBJ2-3; D is unclear. The TCR originated in a human donor with Susac syndrome. CDR3 residues: CASSLPWGTQYF. The CDR3, as DNA: TGTGCCAGCAGTTTACCCTGGGGTACGCAGTATTTT.